This TCR beta chain comes out of a study of shared clonotypes between healthy human individuals. Overall study: The donor pool was made up of two women and a few men aged 18 to 49. General study findings and limits: Non-shared clonotypes showed lower generation probabilities than clonotypes common to all four donors.

The naive CD8 fraction comprised CD45RO-negative cells positively selected for CCR7 and excluded terminally differentiated effector memory CD45RA+ cells. Remarks on this clone: Its cognate antigen is unknown.

The junction had 3 bases not matched to a gene; V was cut back by 2 bases and J by 5 bases. This CDR3 has 15 residues. Germline V gives CDR1 SGHKS, CDR2 YYEKEE (reference sequence). Sorted-subset replicate PCR reactions contained around 220 ng DNA, corresponding to about 30,000 T cell genomes. TCRdb's copy holds only in-frame clones and misses some; the assay was immunoSEQ multiplex PCR. Of hundreds of thousands of clones listed, about 95% are singletons. This TCR was recovered from a woman aged 30 to 39 in good health. Sequencing was performed on naive CD8+ T cells sorted from blood. The chain has TRBV5-5 and TRBJ1-4; 10 positions agree with TRBD1. The CDR3 region has the DNA TGTGCCAGCAGCTTCGGGGACAGGGGAAATGAAAAACTGTTTTTT. This codes for CASSFGDRGNEKLFF.